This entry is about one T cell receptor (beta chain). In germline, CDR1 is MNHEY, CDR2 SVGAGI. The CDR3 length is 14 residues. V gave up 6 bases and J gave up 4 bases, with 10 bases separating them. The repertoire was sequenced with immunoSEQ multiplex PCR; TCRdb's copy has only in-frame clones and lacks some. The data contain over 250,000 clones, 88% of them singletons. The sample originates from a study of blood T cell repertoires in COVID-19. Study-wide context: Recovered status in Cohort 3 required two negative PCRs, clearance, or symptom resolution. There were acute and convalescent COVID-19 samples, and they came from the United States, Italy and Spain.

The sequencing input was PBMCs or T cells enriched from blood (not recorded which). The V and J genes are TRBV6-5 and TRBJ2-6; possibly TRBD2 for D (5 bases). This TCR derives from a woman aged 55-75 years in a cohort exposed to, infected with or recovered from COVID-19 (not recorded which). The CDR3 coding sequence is TGTGCCAGCAGGAGGGCGGACGGGGCCAACGTCCTGACTTTC. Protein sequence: CASRRADGANVLTF.